This entry lists 2 T cell receptor beta chains sequenced from one sample in a study of blood T cells in healthy people across ages. Using a J-beta primer mix together with a sample-barcoded 5' primer, a second PCR was run for about 7 to 12 cycles. Each CDR3 protein gets one entry after TCRdb re-called the 5' RACE reads with MiXCR. The data hold 800,000 to 950,000 distinct CDR3 sequences, with under 50% observed a single time. Sequenced material: blood. These receptors originate from a man between 25 and 39 years old in good health.

This chain connects TRBV6-5 to TRBJ1-2, with D perhaps matching TRBD1 (6 bases). This CDR3 has 14 amino acids. Deletions cut 8 bases from V and 3 bases from J, with 16 bases between. The germline V gene has CDR1 MNHEY and CDR2 SVGAGI. CDR3 DNA: TGTGCCAGCTCCACAGGGCCTGATTACTATGGCTACACCTTC. Protein sequence: CASSTGPDYYGYTF.

V and J are TRBV3-1 and TRBJ2-2; D is possibly TRBD1 (6 bases). This CDR3 has 15 amino acids. The V end was cut by 8 bases, the J end by 0 bases, with 13 bases between. CDR1 LGHDT and CDR2 YNNKEL come from the germline V gene (reference sequence). The CDR3 here is CASLWGPPNTGELFF. The CDR3 bases are TGTGCCAGCCTTTGGGGGCCCCCGAACACCGGGGAGCTGTTTTTT.